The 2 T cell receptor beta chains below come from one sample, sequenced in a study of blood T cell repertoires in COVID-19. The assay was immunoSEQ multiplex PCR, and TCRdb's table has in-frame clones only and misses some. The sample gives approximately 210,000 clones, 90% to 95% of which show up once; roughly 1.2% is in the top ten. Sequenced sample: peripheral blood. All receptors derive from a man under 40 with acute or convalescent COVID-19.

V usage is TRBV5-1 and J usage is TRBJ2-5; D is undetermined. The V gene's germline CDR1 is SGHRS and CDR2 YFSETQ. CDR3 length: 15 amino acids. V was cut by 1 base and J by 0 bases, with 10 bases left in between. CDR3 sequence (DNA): TGCGCCAGCAGCTTGCTCTCCCGGGACCAAGAGACCCAGTACTTC. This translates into CASSLLSRDQETQYF. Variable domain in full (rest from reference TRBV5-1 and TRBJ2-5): KAGVTQTPRYLIKTRGQQVTLSCSPISGHRSVSWYQQTPGQGLQFLFEYFSETQRNKGNFPGRFSGRQFSNSRSEMNVSTLELGDSALYLCASSLLSRDQETQYFGPGTRLLVL.

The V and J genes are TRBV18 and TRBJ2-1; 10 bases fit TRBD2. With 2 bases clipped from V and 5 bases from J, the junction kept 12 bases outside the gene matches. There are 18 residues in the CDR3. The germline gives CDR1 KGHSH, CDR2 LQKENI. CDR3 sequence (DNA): TGTGCCAGCTCACCATGGGCCCAGGGAGCGGGAGGGAACAATGAGCAGTTCTTC. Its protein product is CASSPWAQGAGGNNEQFF. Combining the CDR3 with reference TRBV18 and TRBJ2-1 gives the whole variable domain NAGVMQNPRHLVRRRGQEARLRCSPMKGHSHVYWYRQLPEEGLKFMVYLQKENIIDESGMPKERFSAEFPKEGPSILRIQQVVRGDSAAYFCASSPWAQGAGGNNEQFFGPGTRLTVL.